A selection of T cell receptor beta chains follows, all from one sample in a study of shared clonotypes between healthy human individuals. TCRdb's table, derived via immunoSEQ multiplex PCR, lists solely in-frame clones and lacks some. The repertoire has around 1,900,000 clones, roughly 95% of them found once; the top ten carry over 1.5%. Sample: naive CD8+ T cells from PBMCs. Every receptor here comes from a man aged 18 to 29 in good health. Some clones in this sample may be carry-over from other donors' samples. Both conserved end residues are part of each CDR3. D genes are given only for firm matches. The listing skips clone size in some rows; elsewhere it reads once, few, many or a size class.

cdr3_nt cdr3_aa clone_size j_call v_call d_call
TGTGCCAGCAGCCGAGGGGGGGACTCCATTGGCTACACCTTC CASSRGGDSIGYTF - TRBJ1-2 TRBV7-9 -
TGTGCCAGCAGCCCATATCGGGTCTCCTACGAGCAGTACTTC CASSPYRVSYEQYF - TRBJ2-7 TRBV9 -
TGTGCCAGCAGCTTGTATGGGCGCGAGAACTATGGCTACACCTTC CASSLYGRENYGYTF - TRBJ1-2 TRBV5-4 -
TGTGCCAGCAAGAGCAGGGGGGGGACTGGCTACACCTTC CASKSRGGTGYTF once TRBJ1-2 TRBV2 TRBD1
TGTGCCAGCAGTGAAGGTAGAGTATTCGAGCAGTACTTC CASSEGRVFEQYF - TRBJ2-7 TRBV6-1 -
TGTGCCAGCAGCAAGAGCCCCAGGGGGCACACCGGGGAGCTGTTTTTT CASSKSPRGHTGELFF - TRBJ2-2 TRBV14 TRBD1
TGCGCCAGCAGGACGGTTACAGGGGAAGGGTTTAACGAGCAGTACTTC CASRTVTGEGFNEQYF - TRBJ2-7 TRBV5-1 TRBD1
TGTGCCACCAGTGAAAGTGGACCTTACTATAGCAATCAGCCCCAGCATTTT CATSESGPYYSNQPQHF - TRBJ1-5 TRBV28 -
TGTGCCAGCAGCGTAGAAGACACACAAGAGACCCAGTACTTC CASSVEDTQETQYF - TRBJ2-5 TRBV9 -
TGCGCCAGCAGCCTTTTCGGTCGCGGGGACGAGCAGTACTTC CASSLFGRGDEQYF - TRBJ2-7 TRBV4-3 -
TGTGCCAGCAGCCGACAGGGTGGAAGCAATGAGCAGTTCTTC CASSRQGGSNEQFF - TRBJ2-1 TRBV9 TRBD1
TGTGCCAGCAGTTACACAAGAAAGCGAGATACGCAGTATTTT CASSYTRKRDTQYF - TRBJ2-3 TRBV6-5 -
TGTGCCAGCAGTTATTGGGCTAGCGGGAGCGATGAGCAGTTCTTC CASSYWASGSDEQFF - TRBJ2-1 TRBV6-6 TRBD2
TGTGCCAGCAGCCAAGTCTCTGAAGTCACAGATACGCAGTATTTT CASSQVSEVTDTQYF - TRBJ2-3 TRBV4-2 -
TGTGCCAGTAGTATAACAGGGACTAGCATCAATGAGCAGTTCTTC CASSITGTSINEQFF - TRBJ2-1 TRBV19 TRBD2
TGCAGCGTGGGCGGGACAGGGGGCTACAATGAGCAGTTCTTC CSVGGTGGYNEQFF once TRBJ2-1 TRBV29-1 TRBD1
TGTGCCAGCAGTGTCAGGGCGTACGAGCAGTACTTC CASSVRAYEQYF - TRBJ2-7 TRBV28 -
TGCGCCAGCAGCCACTCTCCCGGGACAGGGGTATCCTACGAGCAGTACTTC CASSHSPGTGVSYEQYF - TRBJ2-7 TRBV4-1 TRBD1
TGTGCCAGCAGCTCGAACAGGGCTGAAGCTTTCTTT CASSSNRAEAFF - TRBJ1-1 TRBV5-6 -
TGTGCCAGCAGCCACCCCAGGGACTACGAGCAGTACTTC CASSHPRDYEQYF - TRBJ2-7 TRBV11-1 -
TGTGCCAGCAGCCGGCGGAGGGGGGCGAATGGCTACACCTTC CASSRRRGANGYTF - TRBJ1-2 TRBV5-6 -
TGTGCCACCAGCAGAGGGGGACAGAATTCGGGGACCCAGTACTTC CATSRGGQNSGTQYF - TRBJ2-5 TRBV15 TRBD1
TGTGCCAGCAGCTCCACTATGAACACTGAAGCTTTCTTT CASSSTMNTEAFF - TRBJ1-1 TRBV5-4 -
TGTGCCAGTAGTATTATAATGGGGGGCGCAGAGAACACTGAAGCTTTCTTT CASSIIMGGAENTEAFF once TRBJ1-1 TRBV19 -
TGTGCCAGCAGTGTCCGACTAGCGGGGGCCTACAATGAGCAGTTCTTC CASSVRLAGAYNEQFF - TRBJ2-1 TRBV27 TRBD2
TGTGCCAGCTCGGAGGGAAGCTCCTACAATGAGCAGTTCTTC CASSEGSSYNEQFF - TRBJ2-1 TRBV9 -
TGTGCCGTCCGGGACCCCAAGTACGAGCAGTACTTC CAVRDPKYEQYF - TRBJ2-7 TRBV28 -
TGTGCCAGCAGTTTGCGGGCGGGACTAGCGGGAGGTTGGGCAGAGACCCAGTACTTC CASSLRAGLAGGWAETQYF - TRBJ2-5 TRBV28 TRBD2
TGTGCCAGCAGCCGTGACAGGGTTTTAGAAAAACTGTTTTTT CASSRDRVLEKLFF - TRBJ1-4 TRBV5-8 TRBD1
TGTGCCAGCAGCCCCCGGGAGGCTATGAACACTGAAGCTTTCTTT CASSPREAMNTEAFF - TRBJ1-1 TRBV7-9 -
TGTGCCAGCAGCACTACGACAGGGGACGAGCAGTACTTC CASSTTTGDEQYF - TRBJ2-7 TRBV9 TRBD1
TGTGCCAGCAGCCCCCGCCTGGGGATGGGCGGAAACACCATATATTTT CASSPRLGMGGNTIYF once TRBJ1-3 TRBV9 -
TGCGCCAGCAGTGTATGGGACAGGGGGGTTTTTAAGGATGGCTACACCTTC CASSVWDRGVFKDGYTF - TRBJ1-2 TRBV10-1 TRBD1
TGCGCCAGCAGCGATACCCCCTCGGGCCTAAACTATGGCTACACCTTC CASSDTPSGLNYGYTF once TRBJ1-2 TRBV5-1 -
TGTGCCAGCAGTGACAGGGTCGGCACCGGGGAGCTGTTTTTT CASSDRVGTGELFF - TRBJ2-2 TRBV6-1 -
TGTGCCAGCAGCTTAGAAACCAGGGCCTACGAGCAGTACTTC CASSLETRAYEQYF - TRBJ2-7 TRBV13 -
TGTGCCAGCAGTTTATTTGGAGGGGACACTGAAGCTTTCTTT CASSLFGGDTEAFF - TRBJ1-1 TRBV27 -